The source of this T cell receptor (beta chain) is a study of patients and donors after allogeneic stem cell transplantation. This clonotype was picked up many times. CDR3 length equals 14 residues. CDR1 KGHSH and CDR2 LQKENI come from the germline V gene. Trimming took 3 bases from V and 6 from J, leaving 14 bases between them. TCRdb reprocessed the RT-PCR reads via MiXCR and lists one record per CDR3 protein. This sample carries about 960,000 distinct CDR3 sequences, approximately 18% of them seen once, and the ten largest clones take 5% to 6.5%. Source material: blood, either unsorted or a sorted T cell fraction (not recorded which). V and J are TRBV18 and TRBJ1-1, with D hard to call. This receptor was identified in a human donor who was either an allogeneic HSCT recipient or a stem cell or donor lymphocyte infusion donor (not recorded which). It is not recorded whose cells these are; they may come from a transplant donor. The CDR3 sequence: CASSPVRGFAEAFF. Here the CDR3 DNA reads TGTGCCAGCTCACCGGTCCGAGGGTTTGCTGAAGCTTTCTTT.